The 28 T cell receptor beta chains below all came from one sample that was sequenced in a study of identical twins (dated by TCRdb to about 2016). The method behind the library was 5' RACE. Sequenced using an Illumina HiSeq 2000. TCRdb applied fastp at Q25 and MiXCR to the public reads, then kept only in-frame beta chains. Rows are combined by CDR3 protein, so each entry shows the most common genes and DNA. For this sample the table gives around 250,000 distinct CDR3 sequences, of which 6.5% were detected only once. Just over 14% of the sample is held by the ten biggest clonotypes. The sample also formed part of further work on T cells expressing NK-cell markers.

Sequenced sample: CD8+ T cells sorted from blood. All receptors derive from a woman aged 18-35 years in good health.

The CDR3 is CASSLIRGRDTEAFF. The CDR3 DNA reads TGTGCCAGCAGCTTAATCAGGGGACGGGACACTGAAGCTTTCTTT. The J gene is TRBJ1-1, the V gene TRBV7-2; TRBD1 is a possible D gene (6 bases). The CDR3 totals 15 residues. CDR1 SGHTA and CDR2 FQGNSA come from the germline V gene. Trimming took 2 bases from V and 3 from J, leaving 13 bases between them.

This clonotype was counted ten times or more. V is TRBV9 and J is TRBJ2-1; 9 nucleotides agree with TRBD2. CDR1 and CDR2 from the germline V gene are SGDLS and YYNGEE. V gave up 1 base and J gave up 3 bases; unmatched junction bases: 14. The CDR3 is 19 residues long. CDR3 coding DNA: TGTGCCAGCAGCGTAAACCCCCGCCTAGCGGGACGCCTCTACAATGAGCAGTTCTTC. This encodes CASSVNPRLAGRLYNEQFF. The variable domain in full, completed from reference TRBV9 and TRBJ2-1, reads DSGVTQTPKHLITATGQRVTLRCSPRSGDLSVYWYQQSLDQGLQFLIQYYNGEERAKGNILERFSAQQFPDLHSELNLSSLELGDSALYFCASSVNPRLAGRLYNEQFFGPGTRLTVL.

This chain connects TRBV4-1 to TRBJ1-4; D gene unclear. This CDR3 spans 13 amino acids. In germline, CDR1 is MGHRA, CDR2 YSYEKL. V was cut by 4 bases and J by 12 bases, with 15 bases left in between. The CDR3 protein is CASSPQRGGELFF. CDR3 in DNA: TGCGCCAGCAGCCCCCAACGTGGAGGAGAACTGTTTTTT.

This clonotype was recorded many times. DNA of the CDR3: TGTGCCAGCCGCCCAATCGGGCTCCCTAACTATGGCTACACCTTC. This encodes CASRPIGLPNYGYTF. The chain links TRBV7-2 to TRBJ1-2; D is undetermined. Trimming removed 8 bases at V and 0 bases at J, with 16 bases between. Germline assignment: CDR1 SGHTA and CDR2 FQGNSA. This CDR3 comprises 15 residues.

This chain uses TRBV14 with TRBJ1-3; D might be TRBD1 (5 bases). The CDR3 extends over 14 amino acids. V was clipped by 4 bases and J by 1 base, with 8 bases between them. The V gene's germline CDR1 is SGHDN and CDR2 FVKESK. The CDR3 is CASSPTGSGNTIYF. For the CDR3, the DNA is TGTGCCAGCAGCCCCACAGGTTCTGGAAACACCATATATTTT.

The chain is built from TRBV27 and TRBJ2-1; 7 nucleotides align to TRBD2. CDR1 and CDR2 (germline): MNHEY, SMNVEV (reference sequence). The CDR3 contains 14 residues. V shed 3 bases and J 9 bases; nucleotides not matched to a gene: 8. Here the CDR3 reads CASSFGASGGEQFF. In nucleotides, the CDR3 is TGTGCCAGCAGTTTCGGGGCCTCGGGGGGTGAGCAGTTCTTC.

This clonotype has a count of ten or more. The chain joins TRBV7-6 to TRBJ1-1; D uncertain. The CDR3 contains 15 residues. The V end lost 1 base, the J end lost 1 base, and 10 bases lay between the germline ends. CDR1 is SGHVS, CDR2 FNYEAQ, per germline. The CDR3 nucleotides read TGTGCCAGCAGCTTAGTGGGCATACCGAACACTGAAGCTTTCTTT. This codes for CASSLVGIPNTEAFF. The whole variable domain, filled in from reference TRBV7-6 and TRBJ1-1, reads GAGVSQSPRYKVTKRGQDVALRCDPISGHVSLYWYRQALGQGPEFLTYFNYEAQQDKSGLPNDRFSAERPEGSISTLTIQRTEQRDSAMYRCASSLVGIPNTEAFFGQGTRLTVV.

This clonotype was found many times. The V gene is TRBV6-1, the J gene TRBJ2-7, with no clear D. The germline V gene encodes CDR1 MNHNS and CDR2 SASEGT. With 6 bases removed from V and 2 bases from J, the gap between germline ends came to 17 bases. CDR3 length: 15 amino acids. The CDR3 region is CASRSTIKGPYEQYF. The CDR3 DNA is TGTGCCAGCAGGAGTACCATCAAGGGCCCCTACGAGCAGTACTTC.

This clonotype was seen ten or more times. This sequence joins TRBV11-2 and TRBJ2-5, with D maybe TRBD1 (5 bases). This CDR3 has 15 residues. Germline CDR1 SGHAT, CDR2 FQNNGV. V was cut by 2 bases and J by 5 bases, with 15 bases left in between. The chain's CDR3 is CASSLLIRAQETQYF. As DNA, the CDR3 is TGTGCCAGCAGCTTACTTATCAGGGCTCAGGAGACCCAGTACTTC.

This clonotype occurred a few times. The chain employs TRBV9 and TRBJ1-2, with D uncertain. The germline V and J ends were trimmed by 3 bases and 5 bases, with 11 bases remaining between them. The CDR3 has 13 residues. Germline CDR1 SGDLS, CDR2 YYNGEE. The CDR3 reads CASSGGSRYGYTF. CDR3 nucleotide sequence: TGTGCCAGCAGCGGGGGTTCGAGATATGGCTACACCTTC.

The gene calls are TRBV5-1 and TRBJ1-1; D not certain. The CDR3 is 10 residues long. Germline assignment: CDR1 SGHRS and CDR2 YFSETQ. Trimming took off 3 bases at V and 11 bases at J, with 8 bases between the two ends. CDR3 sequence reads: CASSSIRAFF. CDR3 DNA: TGCGCCAGCAGCTCGATTCGGGCTTTCTTT.

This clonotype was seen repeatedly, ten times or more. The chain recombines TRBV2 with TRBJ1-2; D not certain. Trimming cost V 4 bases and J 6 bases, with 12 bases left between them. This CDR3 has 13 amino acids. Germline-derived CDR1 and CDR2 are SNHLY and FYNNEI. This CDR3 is CASSGTDYNGYTF. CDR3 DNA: TGTGCCAGCAGTGGGACCGATTATAATGGCTACACCTTC.

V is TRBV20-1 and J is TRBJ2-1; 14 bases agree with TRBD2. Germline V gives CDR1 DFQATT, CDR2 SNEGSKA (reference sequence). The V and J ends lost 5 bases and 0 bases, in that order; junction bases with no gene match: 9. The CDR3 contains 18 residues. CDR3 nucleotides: TGCAGTGCTCCAACCGGGACTAGCGGGAGTTCCTCCTACAATGAGCAGTTCTTC. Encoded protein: CSAPTGTSGSSSYNEQFF.

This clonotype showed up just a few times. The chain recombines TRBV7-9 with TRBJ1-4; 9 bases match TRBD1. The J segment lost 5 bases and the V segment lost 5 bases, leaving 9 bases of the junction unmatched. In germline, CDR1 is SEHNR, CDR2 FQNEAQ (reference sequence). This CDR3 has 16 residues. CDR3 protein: CASSPQRDRANEKLFF. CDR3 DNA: TGTGCCAGCAGCCCGCAGAGGGACAGGGCAAATGAAAAACTGTTTTTT.

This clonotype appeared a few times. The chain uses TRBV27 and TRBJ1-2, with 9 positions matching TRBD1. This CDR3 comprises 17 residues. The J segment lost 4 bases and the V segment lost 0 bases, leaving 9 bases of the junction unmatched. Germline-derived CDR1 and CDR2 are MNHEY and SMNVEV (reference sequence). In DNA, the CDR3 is TGTGCCAGCAGTTTATCTGGGACAGGGAGGGTTGGCTATGGCTACACCTTC. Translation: CASSLSGTGRVGYGYTF.

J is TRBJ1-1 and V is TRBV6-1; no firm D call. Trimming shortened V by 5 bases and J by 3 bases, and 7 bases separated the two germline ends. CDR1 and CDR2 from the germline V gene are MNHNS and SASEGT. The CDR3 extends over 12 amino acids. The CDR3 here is CASSTRYTEAFF. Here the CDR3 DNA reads TGTGCCAGCAGTACCCGGTACACTGAAGCTTTCTTT.

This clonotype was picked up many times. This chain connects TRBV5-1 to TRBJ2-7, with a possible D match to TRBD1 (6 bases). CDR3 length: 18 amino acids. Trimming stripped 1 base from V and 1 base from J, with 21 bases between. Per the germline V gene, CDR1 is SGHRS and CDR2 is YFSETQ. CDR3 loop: CASSLQTTDRALSYEQYF. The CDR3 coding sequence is TGCGCCAGCAGCTTGCAGACCACGGACAGAGCATTATCCTACGAGCAGTACTTC.

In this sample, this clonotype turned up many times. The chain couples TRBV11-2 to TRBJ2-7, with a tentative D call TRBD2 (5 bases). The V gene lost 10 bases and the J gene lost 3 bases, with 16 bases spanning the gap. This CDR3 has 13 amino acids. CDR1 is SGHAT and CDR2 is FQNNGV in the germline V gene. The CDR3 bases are TGTGCCACCCGTGGAACTAGGGACTACGAGCAGTACTTC. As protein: CATRGTRDYEQYF.

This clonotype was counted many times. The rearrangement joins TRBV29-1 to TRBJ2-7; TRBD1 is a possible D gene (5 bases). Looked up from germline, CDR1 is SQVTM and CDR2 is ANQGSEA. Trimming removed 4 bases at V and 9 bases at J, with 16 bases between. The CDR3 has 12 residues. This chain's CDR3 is CSVVFLGDTQYF. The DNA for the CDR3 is TGCAGCGTTGTTTTTTTAGGGGATACGCAGTACTTC.

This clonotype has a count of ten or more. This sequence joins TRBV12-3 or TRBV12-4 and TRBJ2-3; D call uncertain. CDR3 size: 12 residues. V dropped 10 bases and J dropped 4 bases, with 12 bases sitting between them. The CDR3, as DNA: TGTGCCACCCAGGTCGGAGCAGATACGCAGTATTTT. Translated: CATQVGADTQYF.

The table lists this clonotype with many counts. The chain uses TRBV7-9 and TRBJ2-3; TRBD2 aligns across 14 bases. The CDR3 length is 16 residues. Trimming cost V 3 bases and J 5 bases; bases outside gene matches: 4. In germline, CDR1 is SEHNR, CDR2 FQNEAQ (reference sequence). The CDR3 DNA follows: TGTGCCAGCAGCTTGGGACTAGCGGGGGTTGGAGATACGCAGTATTTT. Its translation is CASSLGLAGVGDTQYF.

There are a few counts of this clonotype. The CDR3 loop is CASSFDLSYEQYF. The CDR3 DNA follows: TGTGCCAGCAGCTTTGATCTCTCCTACGAGCAGTACTTC. This chain links TRBV11-2 with TRBJ2-7; no reliable D call. CDR1 SGHAT and CDR2 FQNNGV come from the germline V gene. The CDR3 consists of 13 residues. V lost 3 bases, J lost 0 bases, and 6 bases lay in between.

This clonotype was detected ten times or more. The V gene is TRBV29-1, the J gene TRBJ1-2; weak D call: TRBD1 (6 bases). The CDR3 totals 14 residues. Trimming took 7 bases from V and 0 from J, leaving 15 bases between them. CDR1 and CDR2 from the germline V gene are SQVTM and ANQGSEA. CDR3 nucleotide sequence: TGCAGCGCCCCGGACAGAAGTCCTAACTATGGCTACACCTTC. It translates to CSAPDRSPNYGYTF.

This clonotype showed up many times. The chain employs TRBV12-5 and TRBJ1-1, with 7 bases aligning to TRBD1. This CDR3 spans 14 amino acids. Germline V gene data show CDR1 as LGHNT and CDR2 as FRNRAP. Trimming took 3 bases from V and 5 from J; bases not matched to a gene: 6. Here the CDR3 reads CASGFRQGGTEAFF. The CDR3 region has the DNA TGTGCTAGTGGTTTCAGACAGGGAGGGACTGAAGCTTTCTTT.

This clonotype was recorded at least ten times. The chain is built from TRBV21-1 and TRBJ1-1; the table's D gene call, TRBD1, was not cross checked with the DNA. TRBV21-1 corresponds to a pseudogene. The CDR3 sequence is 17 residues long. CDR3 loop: CASSKARQGGPNTEAFF. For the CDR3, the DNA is TGTGCCAGCAGCAAAGCCCGGCAGGGGGGCCCGAACACTGAAGCTTTCTTT.

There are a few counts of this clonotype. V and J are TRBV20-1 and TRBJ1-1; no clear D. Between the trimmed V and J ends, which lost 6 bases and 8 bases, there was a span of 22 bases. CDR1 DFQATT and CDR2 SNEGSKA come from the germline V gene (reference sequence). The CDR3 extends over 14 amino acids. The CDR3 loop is CSALDSLWEDEAFF. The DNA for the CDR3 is TGCAGTGCCCTAGACTCCTTGTGGGAAGACGAAGCTTTCTTT.

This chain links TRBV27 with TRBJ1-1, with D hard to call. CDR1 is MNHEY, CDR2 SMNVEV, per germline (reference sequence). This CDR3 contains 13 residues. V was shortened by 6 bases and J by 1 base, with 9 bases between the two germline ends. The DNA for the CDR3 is TGTGCCAGCAGCTTGACCCGGAACACTGAAGCTTTCTTT. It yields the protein CASSLTRNTEAFF.

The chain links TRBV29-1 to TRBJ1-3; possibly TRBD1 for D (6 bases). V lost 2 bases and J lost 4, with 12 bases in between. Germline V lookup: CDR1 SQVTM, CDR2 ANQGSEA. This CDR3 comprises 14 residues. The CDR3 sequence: CSVELRGGGNTIYF. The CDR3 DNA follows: TGCAGCGTTGAACTCAGGGGCGGAGGAAACACCATATATTTT.